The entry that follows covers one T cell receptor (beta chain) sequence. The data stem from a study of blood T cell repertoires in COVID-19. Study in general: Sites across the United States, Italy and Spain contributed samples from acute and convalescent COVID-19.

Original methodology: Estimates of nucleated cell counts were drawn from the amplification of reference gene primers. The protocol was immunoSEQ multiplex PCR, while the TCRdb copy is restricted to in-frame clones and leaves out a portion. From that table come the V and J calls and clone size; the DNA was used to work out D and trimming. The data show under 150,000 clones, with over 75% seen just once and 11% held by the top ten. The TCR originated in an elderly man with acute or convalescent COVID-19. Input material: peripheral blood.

The CDR3 sequence is CASSPPGGGSYGYTF. DNA for the CDR3: TGCGCCAGCAGCCCCCCCGGGGGCGGGAGCTATGGCTACACCTTC. The chain uses TRBV5-1 and TRBJ1-2, with a weak D call TRBD1 (6 bases). The CDR3 contains 15 residues. Germline-derived CDR1 and CDR2 are SGHRS and YFSETQ. V lost 4 bases and J 4 bases, leaving 17 bases between the germline ends.